The entry below gives a single TCR beta chain sequence along with its context. This clonotype was picked up a small number of times. It lacks a known antigen. Base qualities were left out, and no much larger clone turns up one base away. Reading the germline V gene (reference sequence) gives CDR1 SEHNR and CDR2 FQNEAQ. V has 5 bases trimmed and J has 2 bases trimmed; junction bases matching no gene number 7. The CDR3 numbers 17 residues from cysteine through phenylalanine. The sequence is cut down to CDR3 DNA, 51 bases in frame from base 1. Ficoll-Paque density gradient centrifugation was used to isolate PBMCs. The sample was run on an Illumina NovaSeq 6000. TCRalpha and TCRbeta cDNA libraries were built by 5'RACE with constant-segment primers, adding sample barcodes and unique molecular identifiers. RNA was extracted from every sample with Trizol reagent. Library amplification was performed in two PCR steps, and a second sample barcode and Illumina TruSeq adapters were introduced in the second step. Libraries were sequenced on an Illumina NovaSeq with 2 x 150 bp paired-end reads. As for the original processing: Reads were demultiplexed and collapsed into UMI-guided consensus sequences with migec v1.2.7. With mixcr v2.1.11, UMI consensuses were aligned to TRA and TRB V and J templates and assembled into clonotypes. A clonotype was counted as expanded or contracted only when both edgeR and NoisET called the clonotype significant, with the noise models trained on biological replicates. For edgeR calls, the cutoffs were a false discovery rate-adjusted p below 0.01 and a log2 fold-change threshold of 1. As an exploratory analysis of dynamics, PCA with hierarchical clustering was applied to max-normalized trajectories of the 1000 most abundant clonotypes. Separately sequenced CD4+ and CD8+ repertoires were used to assign a CD4 or CD8 phenotype to each responding clone. The raw public reads went through TCRdb reprocessing: fastp at Q25, MiXCR clone calling, in-frame beta chains kept. Each CDR3 protein gets just one entry, which takes the most common genes and DNA from the rows behind it. V and J calls and clone size were set by TCRdb, not the authors. This sample holds 250,000 to 300,000 distinct CDR3 sequences; more than 15% were observed only once. About 21% of the sample is in the top ten clones.

The record originates from a study of T-cell memory formation after mild COVID-19 (dated by TCRdb to the early 2020s). Context from the whole study: Most TCR sequence clusters were specific to one of the two donors. T-cell clones expanding and contracting after mild COVID-19 in two donors were tracked by longitudinal TCRalpha and TCRbeta repertoire sequencing. The cohort comprised two young, previously healthy adult volunteers, one female and one male.

The full study reports these points: Clones contracting from day 15 to 85 had balanced CD4/CD8 phenotypes, while a second wave expanding from day 15 to 37 was biased towards CD4+. Contracting CD4+ clones were found mainly in CM and EM memory subsets, while CD8+ clones were enriched in EMRA. The second-wave clones that peaked on day 37 were not confirmed to be SARS-CoV-2 specific. Only a couple of mild cases were covered in the study, and larger cohorts including severe cases with pre-infection samples were considered necessary. Some responding clones were detected in pre-infection memory, suggesting pre-existing cross-reactive memory T cells joined the SARS-CoV-2 response.

The sequence links TRBV7-9 to TRBJ2-3; 13 central nucleotides agree with TRBD2. Material: PBMCs or a T cell subset sorted from them (not recorded which). The receptor's source is a man aged 18-30 years who had mild COVID-19 (a few samples of this study predate the infection). The sample titles of this study are shuffled in the database, so cell type and time point are left out; the donor was told from shared clones. Here is the DNA: TGTGCCAGCAGCCCGGGGACTAGCGGGGCGCTCACAGATACGCAGTATTTT. It translates to CASSPGTSGALTDTQYF.